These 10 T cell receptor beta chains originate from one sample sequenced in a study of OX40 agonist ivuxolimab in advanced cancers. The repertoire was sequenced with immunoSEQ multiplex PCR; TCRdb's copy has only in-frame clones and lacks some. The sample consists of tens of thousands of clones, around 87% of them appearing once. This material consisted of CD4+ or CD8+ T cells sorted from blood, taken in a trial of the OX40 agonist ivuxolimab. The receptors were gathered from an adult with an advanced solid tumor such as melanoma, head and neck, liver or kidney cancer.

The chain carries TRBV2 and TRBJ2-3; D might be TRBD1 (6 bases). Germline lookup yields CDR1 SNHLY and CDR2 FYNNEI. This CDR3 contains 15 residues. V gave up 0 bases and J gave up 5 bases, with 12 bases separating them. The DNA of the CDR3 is TGTGCCAGCAGTGAAGCCCTAGGGGGAGTAGATACGCAGTATTTT. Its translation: CASSEALGGVDTQYF. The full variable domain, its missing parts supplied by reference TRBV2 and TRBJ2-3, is EPEVTQTPSHQVTQMGQEVILRCVPISNHLYFYWYRQILGQKVEFLVSFYNNEISEKSEIFDDQFSVERPDGSNFTLKIRSTKLEDSAMYFCASSEALGGVDTQYFGPGTRLTVL.

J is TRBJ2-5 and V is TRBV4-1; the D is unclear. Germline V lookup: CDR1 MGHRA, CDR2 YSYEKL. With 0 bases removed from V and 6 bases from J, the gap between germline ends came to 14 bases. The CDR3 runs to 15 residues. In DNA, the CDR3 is TGCGCCAGCAGCCAAGATGGCCGCGGCTTAAAGACCCAGTACTTC. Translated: CASSQDGRGLKTQYF.

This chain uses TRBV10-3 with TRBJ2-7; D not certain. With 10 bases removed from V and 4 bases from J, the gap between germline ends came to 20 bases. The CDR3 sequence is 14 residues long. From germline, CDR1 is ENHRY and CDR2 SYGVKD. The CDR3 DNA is TGTGCCACCCCACCGACCGCGATCCTTTACGAGCAGTACTTC. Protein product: CATPPTAILYEQYF.

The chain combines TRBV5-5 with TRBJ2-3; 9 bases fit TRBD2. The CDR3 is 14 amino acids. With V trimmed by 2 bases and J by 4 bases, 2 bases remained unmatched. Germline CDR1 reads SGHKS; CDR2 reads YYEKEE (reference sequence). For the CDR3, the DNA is TGTGCCAGCAGCTTCTTAGCGGGGGCAGATACGCAGTATTTT. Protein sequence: CASSFLAGADTQYF.

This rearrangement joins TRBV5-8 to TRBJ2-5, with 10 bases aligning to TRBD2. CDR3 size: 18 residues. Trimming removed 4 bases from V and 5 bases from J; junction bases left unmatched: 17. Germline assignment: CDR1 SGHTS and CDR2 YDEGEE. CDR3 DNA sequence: TGTGCCAGCAGCCCCTCATTTTGGCTAGCGGGAGCGGAGGAGACCCAGTACTTC. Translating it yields CASSPSFWLAGAEETQYF.

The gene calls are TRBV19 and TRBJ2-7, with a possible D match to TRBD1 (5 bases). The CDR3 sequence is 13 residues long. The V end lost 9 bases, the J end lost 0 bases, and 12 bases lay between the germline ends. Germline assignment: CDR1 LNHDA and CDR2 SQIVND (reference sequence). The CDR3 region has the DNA TGTGCCAGCGCGTCTCAGGGCTCCTACGAGCAGTACTTC. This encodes CASASQGSYEQYF.

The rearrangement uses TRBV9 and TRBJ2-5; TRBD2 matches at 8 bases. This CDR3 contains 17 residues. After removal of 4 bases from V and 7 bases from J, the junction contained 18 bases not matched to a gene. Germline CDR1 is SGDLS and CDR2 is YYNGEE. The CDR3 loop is CASSSHPVAGLGGTQYF. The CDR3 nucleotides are TGTGCCAGCAGCTCCCACCCGGTAGCGGGACTGGGTGGGACCCAGTACTTC.

The chain's CDR3 is CASSPLAGRHYNEQFF. The CDR3 DNA reads TGTGCCAGCAGCCCCCTAGCGGGGCGGCACTACAATGAGCAGTTCTTC. The genes are TRBV11-1 and TRBJ2-1; 9 bases are shared with TRBD2. This CDR3 has 16 residues. After removal of 5 bases from V and 3 bases from J, the junction contained 8 bases not matched to a gene. The germline V gene encodes CDR1 SGHAT and CDR2 FQDESV (reference sequence).

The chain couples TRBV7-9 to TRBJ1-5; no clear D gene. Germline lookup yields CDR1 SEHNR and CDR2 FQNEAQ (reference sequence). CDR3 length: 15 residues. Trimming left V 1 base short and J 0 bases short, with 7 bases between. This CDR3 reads CASSLETYSNQPQHF. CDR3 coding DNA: TGTGCCAGCAGCTTAGAGACGTATAGCAATCAGCCCCAGCATTTT.

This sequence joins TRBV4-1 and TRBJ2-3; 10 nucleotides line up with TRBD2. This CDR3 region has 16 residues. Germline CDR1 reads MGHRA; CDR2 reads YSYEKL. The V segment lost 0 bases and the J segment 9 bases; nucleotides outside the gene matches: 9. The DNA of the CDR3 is TGCGCCAGCAGCCAAGAAGGGCTAGCGGGAGTCAACACGCAGTATTTT. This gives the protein CASSQEGLAGVNTQYF.